The 10 T cell receptor beta chains listed next were all sequenced from one sample in a study of blood T cell repertoires in COVID-19. The method was immunoSEQ multiplex PCR; TCRdb's version includes in-frame clones alone and lacks a portion of them. This sample has 68,000 or so clones, with more than 60% found just once. Material for sequencing was peripheral blood. The receptor set was obtained from a woman aged 45-59 years with acute or convalescent COVID-19.

This chain links TRBV16 with TRBJ2-1, with 9 bases aligning to TRBD2. The V gene end was trimmed by 11 bases and the J gene end by 7 bases; junction bases not matched to a gene: 18. Germline V CDR1 and CDR2: KGHSY, FQNENV. CDR3 length equals 16 residues. This chain's CDR3 is CAPRPRGGGAGNEQFF. In DNA form, the CDR3 reads TGTGCCCCCCGCCCCCGGGGCGGGGGGGCCGGGAATGAGCAGTTCTTC. Drawing the rest from reference TRBV16 and TRBJ2-1, the complete variable domain is GEEVAQTPKHLVRGEGQKAKLYCAPIKGHSYVFWYQQVLKNEFKFLISFQNENVFDETGMPKERFSAKCLPNSPCSLEIQATKLEDSAVYFCAPRPRGGGAGNEQFFGPGTRLTVL.

The genes are TRBV19 and TRBJ1-2, with D possibly matching TRBD1 (5 bases). Trimming removed 7 bases at V and 5 bases at J, with 11 bases between. Germline-derived CDR1 and CDR2 are LNHDA and SQIVND (reference sequence). CDR3 size: 12 residues. In nucleotides, the CDR3 is TGTGCCAGTAAGAGCCAGGGATATGGCTACACCTTC. This codes for CASKSQGYGYTF.

V and J are TRBV10-3 and TRBJ1-1; D might be TRBD1 (5 bases). The CDR3 covers 14 residues. V was clipped by 4 bases and J by 1 base, with 10 bases between them. CDR1 ENHRY and CDR2 SYGVKD come from the germline V gene. The CDR3 reads CAISVGRTNTEAFF. The CDR3 DNA is TGTGCCATCAGTGTGGGGCGAACGAACACTGAAGCTTTCTTT.

DNA of the CDR3: TGCGCCAGCAGCCGGGGGGGCGCAGATACGCAGTATTTT. It is translated as CASSRGGADTQYF. The V gene is TRBV4-1, the J gene TRBJ2-3; tentatively, D is TRBD2 (7 bases). The CDR3 extends over 13 amino acids. Germline lookup yields CDR1 MGHRA and CDR2 YSYEKL. V was cut by 4 bases and J by 4 bases, with 9 bases left in between.

The chain links TRBV5-1 to TRBJ1-1; possibly TRBD1 for D (5 bases). Deletions cut 9 bases from V and 2 bases from J, with 14 bases between. The germline V gene has CDR1 SGHRS and CDR2 YFSETQ. This CDR3 region has 13 residues. Written as DNA, the CDR3 is TGCGCCACTCGGGACTCAAGAAACACTGAAGCTTTCTTT. As protein: CATRDSRNTEAFF.

This clone was seen a few times. This chain connects TRBV20-1 to TRBJ2-1; 7 bases line up with TRBD2. Germline loops: CDR1 DFQATT, CDR2 SNEGSKA (reference sequence). This CDR3 has 11 residues. After removal of 3 bases from V and 8 bases from J, the junction contained 1 base not matched to a gene. In DNA, the CDR3 is TGCAGTGCTAGCGGGAGGTATGAGCAGTTCTTC. This codes for CSASGRYEQFF.

V usage is TRBV19 and J usage is TRBJ2-5; perhaps TRBD1 as D (6 bases). The end of the DNA aligns better with TRBJ2-7, so the J call may be wrong. The CDR3 extends over 12 amino acids. Germline V gene sequence: CDR1 LNHDA, CDR2 SQIVND (reference sequence). Here the CDR3 reads CATTGRSYEQYF. DNA of the CDR3: TGTGCCACAACAGGGCGCTCCTACGAGCAGTACTTC.

Only a few counts were recorded for this clone. The chain is built from TRBV3-1 (or the pseudogene TRBV3-2) and TRBJ2-2; perhaps TRBD2 as D (5 bases). The CDR3 consists of 14 residues. In germline, CDR1 is LGHDT, CDR2 YNNKEL (reference sequence). V was cut by 4 bases and J by 3 bases, with 9 bases left in between. Here the CDR3 reads CASSRTDYTGELFF. DNA for the CDR3: TGTGCCAGCAGCCGGACGGACTACACCGGGGAGCTGTTTTTT.

CDR3 loop: CTNQPRGLNYGYTF. Written as DNA, the CDR3 is TGCACCAACCAGCCCAGGGGTCTGAACTATGGCTACACCTTC. The chain has TRBV1 and TRBJ1-2; the table's D call, TRBD1, was not checked against the DNA. TRBV1 is recorded as a pseudogene. This CDR3 is built from 14 residues.

The chain couples TRBV27 to TRBJ2-7; a weak D match, TRBD2 (6 bases). Germline loops: CDR1 MNHEY, CDR2 SMNVEV (reference sequence). This CDR3 has 14 amino acids. V was pared by 3 bases and J by 6 bases, with 15 bases between. This CDR3 reads CASSFLTSPSEQYF. CDR3 nucleotide sequence: TGTGCCAGCAGTTTTTTGACTAGTCCGAGCGAGCAGTACTTC.